This record covers a single TCR beta chain. This clone was detected once. There is no known antigen for this receptor. No base quality values were provided; no much bigger clone lies one nucleotide off. This CDR3 is also generated by other DNA sequences in the sample. The sample comes from a study of shared clonotypes between healthy human individuals (dated by TCRdb to 2020 to 2022). Regarding the study in general: The cohort comprised two women and a few men aged 18 to 49 years. Per donor, three plates each were used for CD4 naive and CD4 memory, two for CD8 naive, and one for CD8 memory. To estimate repertoire size and how much clonotypes are shared between individuals, the study performed deep sequencing of blood TCR repertoires from roughly five healthy adults. Different laboratories and diverse techniques were used to prepare libraries and sequence TCR repertoires, to increase sequencing depth and limit assay-specific biases. Per donor, leukapheresis produced somewhere between about 0.9 and 10 billion PBMCs.

Using the deep immunoSEQ assay, TCR CDR3 regions were amplified from genomic DNA by multiplex PCR. Extracted genomic DNA from each cell subset was spread evenly across all wells of several immunoSEQ 96-well plates, with each plate serving as a replicate. For sorted subsets, about 200 ng genomic DNA, equal to 30,000 to 35,000 T cell genomes, was loaded into each replicate PCR. Purified libraries were measured with a Qubit 3.0 fluorometer, size-checked on a Bioanalyzer 2100, and measured again with the KAPA Library Quantification kit. A separate single-read 150-cycle Illumina NextSeq 550 flow cell was used to sequence each immunoSEQ 96-well plate. The source study handled its data this way. The immunoSEQ output contained only junctional sequences without quality scores, so filtering could not match that applied to full-length reads. Sequences were annotated with PyIR, a Python wrapper for IgBLAST v1.9, using IMGT germline references to assign V/J genes and CDR3. Any read was removed if the V/J assignment was weak (E-value above 1e-6), the CDR3 was missing, or the read contained stop codons, out-of-frame junctions, or ambiguous translated residues. V3J clonotypes were defined by identical inferred V gene, J gene, and CDR3 amino acid sequence. To compute the percentage overlap between repertoires, the number of shared unique clonotypes was divided by the size of the smaller repertoire. Repertoire richness was assessed with RTK rarefaction, the Chao1 estimator, and Recon v2.1 estimates of unobserved clonotypes. Generation probabilities for all TCRbeta clonotypes obtained by the gDNA method from a handful of donors were computed using OLGA. TCRdb retrieved this table from immuneACCESS and kept in-frame rearrangements only. Not all clones are present; in checked studies, unresolved V genes account for under half, and no reason is known for the remainder. That table supplies the V and J calls and clone size; D and trimming were determined from the DNA. In this sample the table shows around 1.5 million clones, approximately 98% of which occur a single time. Around 0.45% of the sample is held by the ten biggest clonotypes.

Donors were healthy HIV-negative adults with no recently reported acute infections or vaccinations. Every donor was a Caucasian adult residing in Nashville, Tennessee, USA. CD4+ T cells were enriched by magnetic negative selection; naive cells were then positively selected on CD45RA, and the negative fraction formed the memory subset. Blood was collected by leukapheresis, and PBMCs were isolated by Ficoll-Histopaque density gradient centrifugation and then cryopreserved in liquid nitrogen vapor phase. Analytical flow cytometry was used to check the purity and quantity of each magnetically sorted T cell population. Each sorted fraction had its genomic DNA isolated and then quantified by UV absorbance on a Nanodrop 2000c. Summary of the overall study and its limitations: Larger estimated clonotype richness was generally found for naive subsets than for memory subsets. Compared with non-shared clonotypes, the clonotypes found in all four sorted-subset donors had higher generation probabilities. About 4.5% of naive CD4, 3% to 3.5% of naive CD8, about 2.4% of memory CD4, and over 0.35% of memory CD8 clonotypes were shared across several donors. Rarefaction of sorted-subset datasets indicated incomplete sequencing despite the large sequencing depth. The small number of donors limited the genetic and exposure-history diversity represented. Based on pairwise subsampling, the degree of clonotype sharing among donors was expected to be affected by sequencing depth. Sampling was limited to blood, and TCR repertoires in tissue likely differ from TCR repertoires in blood.

Trimming leaves V shorter by 6 bases and J shorter by 1 base, with the junction holding 0 bases beyond the gene matches. As encoded in the germline V gene (reference sequence), CDR1 is LNHDA while CDR2 is SQIVND. Inclusive of the bounding cysteine and phenylalanine, the CDR3 is 12 residues long. Just CDR3 DNA is preserved here, 36 bases in frame from base 1. The TCR sequence derives from a young man in good health. The sequenced sample was naive CD4+ T cells sorted from blood. Read against the paper, the sample's cell subset or site label means: CD45RA+ positively selected. The chain couples TRBV19 to TRBJ2-7, and 7 junction bases match TRBD1. The CDR3 region: CASRDRSYEQYF. The DNA is as follows: TGTGCCAGTAGGGACAGGTCCTACGAGCAGTACTTC.